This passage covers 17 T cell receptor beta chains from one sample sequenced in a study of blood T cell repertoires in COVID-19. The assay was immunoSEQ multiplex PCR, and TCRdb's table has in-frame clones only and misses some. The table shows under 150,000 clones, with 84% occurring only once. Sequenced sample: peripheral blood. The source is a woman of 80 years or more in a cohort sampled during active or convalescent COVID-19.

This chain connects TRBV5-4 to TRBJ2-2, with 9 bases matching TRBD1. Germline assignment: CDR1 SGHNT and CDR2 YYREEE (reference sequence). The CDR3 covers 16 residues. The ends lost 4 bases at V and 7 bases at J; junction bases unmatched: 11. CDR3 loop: CASSSAGTGLRGELFF. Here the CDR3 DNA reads TGTGCCAGCAGCAGCGCCGGGACAGGGCTTCGCGGGGAGCTGTTTTTT.

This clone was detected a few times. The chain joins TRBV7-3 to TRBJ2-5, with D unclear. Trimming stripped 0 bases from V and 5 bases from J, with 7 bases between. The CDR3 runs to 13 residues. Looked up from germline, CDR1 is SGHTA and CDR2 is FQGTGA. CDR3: CASSLTPVETQYF. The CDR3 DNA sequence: TGTGCCAGCAGCTTAACGCCGGTTGAGACCCAGTACTTC.

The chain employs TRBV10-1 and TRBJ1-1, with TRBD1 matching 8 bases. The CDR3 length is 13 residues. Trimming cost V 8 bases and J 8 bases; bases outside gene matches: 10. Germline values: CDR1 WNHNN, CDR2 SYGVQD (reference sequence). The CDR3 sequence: CASSDRVGLEAFF. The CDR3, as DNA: TGCGCCAGCTCGGACAGGGTAGGTCTGGAAGCTTTCTTT.

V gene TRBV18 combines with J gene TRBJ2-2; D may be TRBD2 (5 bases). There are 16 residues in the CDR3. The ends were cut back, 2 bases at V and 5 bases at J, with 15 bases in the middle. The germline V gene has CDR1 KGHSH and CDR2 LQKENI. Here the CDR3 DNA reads TGTGCCAGCTCACCAATGACCGTTCGGGGAACCGGGGAGCTGTTTTTT. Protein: CASSPMTVRGTGELFF.

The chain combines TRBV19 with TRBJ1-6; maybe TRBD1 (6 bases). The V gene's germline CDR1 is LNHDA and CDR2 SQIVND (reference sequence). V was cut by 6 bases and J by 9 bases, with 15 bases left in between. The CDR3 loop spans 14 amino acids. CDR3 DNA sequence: TGTGCCAGTAGATCCCAGACAGGCAGTTCACCCCTCCACTTT. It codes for CASRSQTGSSPLHF.

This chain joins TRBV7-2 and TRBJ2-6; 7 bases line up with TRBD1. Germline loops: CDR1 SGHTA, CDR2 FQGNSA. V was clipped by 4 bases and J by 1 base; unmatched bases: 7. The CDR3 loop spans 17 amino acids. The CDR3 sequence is CASSSRGQTSGANVLTF. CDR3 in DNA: TGTGCCAGCAGCTCGAGGGGGCAAACTTCTGGGGCCAACGTCCTGACTTTC.

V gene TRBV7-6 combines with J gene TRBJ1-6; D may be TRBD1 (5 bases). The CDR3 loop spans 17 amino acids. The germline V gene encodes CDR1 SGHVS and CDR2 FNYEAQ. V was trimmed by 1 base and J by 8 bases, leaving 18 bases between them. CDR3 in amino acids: CASSLVGTRGGDSPLHF. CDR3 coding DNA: TGTGCCAGCAGCTTAGTTGGGACCCGAGGAGGGGATTCACCCCTCCACTTT.

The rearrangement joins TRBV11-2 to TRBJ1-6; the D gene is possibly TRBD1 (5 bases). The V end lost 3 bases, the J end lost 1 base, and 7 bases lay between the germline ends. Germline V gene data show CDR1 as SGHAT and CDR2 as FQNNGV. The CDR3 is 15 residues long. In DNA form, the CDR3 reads TGTGCCAGCAGCTTCGGGGGGTCCTATAATTCACCCCTCCACTTT. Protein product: CASSFGGSYNSPLHF.

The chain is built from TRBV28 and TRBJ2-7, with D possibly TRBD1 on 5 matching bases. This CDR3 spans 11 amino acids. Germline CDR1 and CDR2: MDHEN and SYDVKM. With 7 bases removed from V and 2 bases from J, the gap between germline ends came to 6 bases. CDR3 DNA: TGTGCCAGCAAGGGGCCCTACGAGCAGTACGTC. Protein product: CASKGPYEQYV.

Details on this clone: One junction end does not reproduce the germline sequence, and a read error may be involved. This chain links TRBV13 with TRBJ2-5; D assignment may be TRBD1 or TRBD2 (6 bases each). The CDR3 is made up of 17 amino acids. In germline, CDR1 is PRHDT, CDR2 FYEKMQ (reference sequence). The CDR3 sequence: CASSLGGGRASEKTQYF. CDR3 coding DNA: TGTGCCAGCAGCCTAGGGGGAGGCAGGGCCAGTGAGAAGACCCAGTACTTC.

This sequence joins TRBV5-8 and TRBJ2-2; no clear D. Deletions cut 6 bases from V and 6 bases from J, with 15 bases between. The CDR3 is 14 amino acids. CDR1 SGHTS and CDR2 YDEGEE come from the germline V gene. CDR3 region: CASKPLRVPGELFF. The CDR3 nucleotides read TGTGCCAGCAAGCCCCTACGGGTACCCGGGGAGCTGTTTTTT.

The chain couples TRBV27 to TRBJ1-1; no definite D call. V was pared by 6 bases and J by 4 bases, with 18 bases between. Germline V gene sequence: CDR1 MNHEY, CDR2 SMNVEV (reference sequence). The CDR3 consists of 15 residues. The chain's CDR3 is CASRPRLRHSTEAFF. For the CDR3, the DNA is TGTGCCAGCAGACCCCGGTTGAGACATTCCACTGAAGCTTTCTTT.

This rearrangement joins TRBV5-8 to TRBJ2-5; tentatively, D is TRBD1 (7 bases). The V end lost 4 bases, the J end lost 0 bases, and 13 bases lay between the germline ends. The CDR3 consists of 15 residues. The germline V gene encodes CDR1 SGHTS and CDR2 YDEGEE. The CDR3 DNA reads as TGTGCCAGCAGCGCGGGACAGCTAAACCAAGAGACCCAGTACTTC. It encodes CASSAGQLNQETQYF.

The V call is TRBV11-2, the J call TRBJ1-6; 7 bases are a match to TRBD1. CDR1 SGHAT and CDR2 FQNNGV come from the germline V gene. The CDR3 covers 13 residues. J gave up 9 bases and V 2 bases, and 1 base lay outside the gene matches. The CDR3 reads CASSLPGGSPLHF. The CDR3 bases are TGTGCCAGCAGCTTACCAGGGGGTTCACCCCTCCACTTT.

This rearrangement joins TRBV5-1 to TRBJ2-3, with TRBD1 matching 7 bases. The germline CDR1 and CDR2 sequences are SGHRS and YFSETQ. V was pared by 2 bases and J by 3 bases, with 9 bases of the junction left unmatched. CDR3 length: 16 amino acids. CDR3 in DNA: TGCGCCAGCAGCTTACCGACAGGGCCGTTTACAGATACGCAGTATTTT. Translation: CASSLPTGPFTDTQYF.

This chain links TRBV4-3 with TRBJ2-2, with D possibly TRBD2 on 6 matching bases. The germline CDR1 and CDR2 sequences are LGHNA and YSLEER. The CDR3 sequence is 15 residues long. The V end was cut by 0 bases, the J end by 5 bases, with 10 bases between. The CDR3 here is CASSQDFRGTGELFF. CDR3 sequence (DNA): TGCGCCAGCAGCCAAGATTTTCGGGGGACCGGGGAGCTGTTTTTT.

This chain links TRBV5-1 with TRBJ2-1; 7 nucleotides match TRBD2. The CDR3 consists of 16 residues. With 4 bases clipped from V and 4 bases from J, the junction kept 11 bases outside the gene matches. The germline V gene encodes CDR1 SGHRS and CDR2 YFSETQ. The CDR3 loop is CASSPGGTDRYNEQFF. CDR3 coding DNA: TGCGCCAGCAGCCCCGGGGGGACCGATCGTTACAATGAGCAGTTCTTC. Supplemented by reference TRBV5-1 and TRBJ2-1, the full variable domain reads KAGVTQTPRYLIKTRGQQVTLSCSPISGHRSVSWYQQTPGQGLQFLFEYFSETQRNKGNFPGRFSGRQFSNSRSEMNVSTLELGDSALYLCASSPGGTDRYNEQFFGPGTRLTVL.